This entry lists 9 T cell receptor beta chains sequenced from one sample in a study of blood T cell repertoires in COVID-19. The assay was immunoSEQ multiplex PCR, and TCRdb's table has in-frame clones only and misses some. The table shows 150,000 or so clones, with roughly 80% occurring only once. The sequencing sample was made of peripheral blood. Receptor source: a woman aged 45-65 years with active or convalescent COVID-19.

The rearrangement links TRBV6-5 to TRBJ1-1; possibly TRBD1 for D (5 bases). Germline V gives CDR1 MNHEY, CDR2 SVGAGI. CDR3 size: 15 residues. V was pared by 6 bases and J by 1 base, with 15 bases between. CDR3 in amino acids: CASSLRGARNTEAFF. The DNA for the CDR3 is TGTGCCAGCAGCCTCCGTGGGGCCAGGAACACTGAAGCTTTCTTT.

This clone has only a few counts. The CDR3 region has the DNA TGTGCCAGTAGTTACGGACAGTTTAATGAAAAACTGTTTTTT. This gives the protein CASSYGQFNEKLFF. The V call is TRBV19, the J call TRBJ1-4, with D perhaps matching TRBD1 (6 bases). CDR3 length: 14 residues. CDR1 is LNHDA, CDR2 SQIVND, per germline (reference sequence). Trimming removed 5 bases from V and 4 bases from J, with 11 bases in between.

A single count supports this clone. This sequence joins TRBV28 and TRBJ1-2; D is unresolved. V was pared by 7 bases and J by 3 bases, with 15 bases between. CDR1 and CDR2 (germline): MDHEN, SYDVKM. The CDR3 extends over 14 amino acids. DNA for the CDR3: TGTGCCAGCAAGGCAGGATTCTTATACTATGGCTACACCTTC. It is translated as CASKAGFLYYGYTF.

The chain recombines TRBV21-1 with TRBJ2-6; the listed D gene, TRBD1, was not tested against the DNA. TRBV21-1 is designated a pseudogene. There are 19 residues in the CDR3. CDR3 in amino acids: CASSKEAGRGYSGANVLTF. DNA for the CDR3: TGTGCCAGCAGCAAAGAGGCGGGCAGGGGGTACTCTGGGGCCAACGTCCTGACTTTC.

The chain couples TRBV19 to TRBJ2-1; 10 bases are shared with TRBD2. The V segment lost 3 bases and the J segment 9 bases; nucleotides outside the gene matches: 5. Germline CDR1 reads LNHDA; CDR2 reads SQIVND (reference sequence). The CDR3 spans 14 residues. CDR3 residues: CASSMSSGSREQFF. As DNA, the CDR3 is TGTGCCAGTAGTATGTCTAGCGGGAGTCGTGAGCAGTTCTTC.

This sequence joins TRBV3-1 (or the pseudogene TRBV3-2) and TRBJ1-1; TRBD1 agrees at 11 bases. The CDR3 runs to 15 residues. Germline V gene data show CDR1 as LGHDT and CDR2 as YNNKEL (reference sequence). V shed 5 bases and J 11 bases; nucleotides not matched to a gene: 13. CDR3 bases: TGTGCCAGCAGCTCACGGACAGGGGGCGGTTTGTTGGCTTTCTTT. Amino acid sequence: CASSSRTGGGLLAFF.

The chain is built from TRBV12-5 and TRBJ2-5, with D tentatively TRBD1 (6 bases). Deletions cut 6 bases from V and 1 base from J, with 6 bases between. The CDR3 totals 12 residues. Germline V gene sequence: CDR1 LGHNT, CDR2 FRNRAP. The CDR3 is CASGGAQETQYF. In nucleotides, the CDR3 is TGTGCTAGTGGGGGGGCCCAAGAGACCCAGTACTTC.

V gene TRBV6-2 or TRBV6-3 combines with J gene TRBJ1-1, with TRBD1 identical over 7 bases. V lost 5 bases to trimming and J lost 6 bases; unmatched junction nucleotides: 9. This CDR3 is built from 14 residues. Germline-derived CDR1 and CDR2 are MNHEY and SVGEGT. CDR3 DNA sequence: TGTGCCAGCAGTCAACACAGGGGTGTGCCTGAAGCTTTCTTT. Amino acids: CASSQHRGVPEAFF.

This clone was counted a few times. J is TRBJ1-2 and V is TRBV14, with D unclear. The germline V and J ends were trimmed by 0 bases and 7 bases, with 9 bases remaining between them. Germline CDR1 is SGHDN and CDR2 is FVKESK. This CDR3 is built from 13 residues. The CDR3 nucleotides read TGTGCCAGCAGCCAAGATGGCGGGCGTGGCTACACCTTC. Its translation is CASSQDGGRGYTF.